Below are 31 T cell receptor beta chains sequenced from a single sample in a study of T-cell memory formation after mild COVID-19. TCRdb independently ran MiXCR on the 5' RACE reads; one entry per CDR3 protein. The data show some 120,000 distinct CDR3 sequences, approximately 15% seen once. The sample comprised PBMCs or a T cell subset sorted from them (not recorded which). The receptors here all came from an adult woman who had mild COVID-19 (a few samples of this study predate the infection). Cell type and time point are not known.

The chain uses TRBV6-5 and TRBJ2-1, with 11 bases matching TRBD2. Germline values: CDR1 MNHEY, CDR2 SVGAGI. The V segment lost 3 bases and the J segment 6 bases; nucleotides outside the gene matches: 10. CDR3 length equals 17 residues. CDR3 in DNA: TGTGCCAGCAGTTATAATGTCGGGACTAGCGGAACCAATGAGCAGTTCTTC. Translated, it gives CASSYNVGTSGTNEQFF.

The chain employs TRBV7-2 and TRBJ2-3; 9 bases map to TRBD2. The V gene's germline CDR1 is SGHTA and CDR2 FQGNSA. The trim removed 3 bases at V and 6 bases at J, leaving 10 bases unmatched. This CDR3 spans 16 amino acids. CDR3 region: CASSFGLTSGGDTQYF. The CDR3 DNA follows: TGTGCCAGCAGCTTTGGCCTGACTAGCGGAGGCGATACGCAGTATTTT.

The rearrangement joins TRBV30 to TRBJ1-5; D possibly corresponds to TRBD1 (5 bases). Germline V gene data show CDR1 as GTSNPN and CDR2 as SVGIG (reference sequence). The V gene lost 5 bases and the J gene lost 2 bases, with 16 bases spanning the gap. This CDR3 has 15 residues. CDR3: CAWAARMGGNQPQHF. The CDR3 coding sequence is TGTGCCTGGGCGGCCCGCATGGGGGGCAATCAGCCCCAGCATTTT.

Only a few counts were recorded for this clonotype. The chain couples TRBV4-3 to TRBJ1-1, with TRBD1 matching 7 bases. The CDR3 totals 14 residues. V shed 2 bases and J 3 bases; nucleotides not matched to a gene: 3. CDR1 LGHNA and CDR2 YSLEER come from the germline V gene. CDR3 residues: CASSQRDRDTEAFF. The CDR3 DNA sequence: TGCGCCAGCAGCCAACGTGACAGGGACACTGAAGCTTTCTTT.

A few counts support this clonotype. The rearrangement links TRBV18 to TRBJ1-2; no firm D call. The germline gives CDR1 KGHSH, CDR2 LQKENI. The CDR3 length is 14 residues. V was cut by 5 bases and J by 1 base, with 11 bases left in between. The CDR3 sequence: CASSDDGSNYGYTF. CDR3 bases: TGTGCCAGCTCAGACGACGGCAGTAACTATGGCTACACCTTC.

The chain couples TRBV12-3 or TRBV12-4 to TRBJ2-7; TRBD1 agrees at 7 bases. The CDR3 runs 13 residues. Trimming cost V 4 bases and J 2 bases; bases outside gene matches: 2. CDR3 loop: CASSSGQTYEQYF. CDR3 DNA: TGTGCCAGCAGTTCGGGACAGACCTACGAGCAGTACTTC.

The genes are TRBV7-2 and TRBJ2-7, with a possible D match to TRBD2 (5 bases). Germline V gene sequence: CDR1 SGHTA, CDR2 FQGNSA. This CDR3 region has 14 residues. The V and J ends lost 5 bases and 5 bases respectively, with 16 bases between them. As DNA, the CDR3 is TGTGCCAGCAGCCTCGGGATTCCAAACCACGAGCAGTACTTC. This codes for CASSLGIPNHEQYF.

In its sample, this clonotype was seen a few times. The V gene is TRBV14, the J gene TRBJ2-2; D call uncertain. Germline V lookup: CDR1 SGHDN, CDR2 FVKESK. With 4 bases removed from V and 5 bases from J, the gap between germline ends came to 8 bases. This CDR3 contains 13 residues. The CDR3 DNA follows: TGTGCCAGCAGCCCCATCTGGACCGGGGAGCTGTTTTTT. Its translation is CASSPIWTGELFF.

This clonotype has a handful of counts. The chain uses TRBV7-6 and TRBJ1-1; D remains unclear. Germline V gene data show CDR1 as SGHVS and CDR2 as FNYEAQ. Trimming shortened V by 6 bases and J by 8 bases, and 16 bases separated the two germline ends. This CDR3 region has 13 residues. The DNA for the CDR3 is TGTGCCAGCAGTAAACGGACCGTGAGCGAAGCTTTCTTT. It translates to CASSKRTVSEAFF.

The gene calls are TRBV18 and TRBJ1-3, with D perhaps TRBD1 (6 bases). Between the trimmed V and J ends, which lost 4 bases and 2 bases, there was a span of 12 bases. This CDR3 contains 15 residues. Germline CDR1 KGHSH, CDR2 LQKENI. In DNA, the CDR3 is TGTGCCAGCTCACTCGACAGGAGAACTGGAAACACCATATATTTT. Protein product: CASSLDRRTGNTIYF.

The chain uses TRBV20-1 and TRBJ1-4; D may be TRBD1 (5 bases). The CDR3 contains 12 residues. Germline loops: CDR1 DFQATT, CDR2 SNEGSKA (reference sequence). V lost 8 bases and J 3 bases, leaving 10 bases between the germline ends. CDR3 DNA: TGCAGTTGTACGGGGCCTAATGAAAAACTGTTTTTT. Its translation is CSCTGPNEKLFF.

This clonotype was observed a handful of times. The chain is built from TRBV7-6 and TRBJ2-3; the D is unclear. The CDR3 loop spans 13 amino acids. Trimming shortened V by 7 bases and J by 2 bases, and 10 bases separated the two germline ends. Germline V CDR1 and CDR2: SGHVS, FNYEAQ. In DNA, the CDR3 is TGTGCCAGCAAGGGCCGGTCCACAGATACGCAGTATTTT. It yields the protein CASKGRSTDTQYF.

This clonotype showed up just a few times. V and J are TRBV12-3 or TRBV12-4 and TRBJ2-1, with D possibly being TRBD1 (5 bases). V was pared by 0 bases and J by 9 bases, with 9 bases between. CDR3 length equals 13 residues. In nucleotides, the CDR3 is TGTGCCAGCAGTTTAGCCCAAGGGGCTGAGCAGTTCTTC. Its translation is CASSLAQGAEQFF.

V gene TRBV9 combines with J gene TRBJ2-7, with 9 bases that match TRBD2. Per the germline V gene, CDR1 is SGDLS and CDR2 is YYNGEE. This CDR3 comprises 16 residues. The V gene end was trimmed by 4 bases and the J gene end by 0 bases; junction bases not matched to a gene: 8. CDR3 coding DNA: TGTGCCAGCAGCACCCGGACTAGCGCTCACTCCTACGAGCAGTACTTC. It yields the protein CASSTRTSAHSYEQYF. Full variable domain (rest looked up from reference TRBV9 and TRBJ2-7): DSGVTQTPKHLITATGQRVTLRCSPRSGDLSVYWYQQSLDQGLQFLIQYYNGEERAKGNILERFSAQQFPDLHSELNLSSLELGDSALYFCASSTRTSAHSYEQYFGPGTRLTVT.

This rearrangement joins TRBV6-5 to TRBJ2-1, with 11 bases fitting TRBD2. Germline V gene data show CDR1 as MNHEY and CDR2 as SVGAGI. The CDR3 extends over 16 amino acids. Trimming took 0 bases from V and 5 from J; bases not matched to a gene: 3. The CDR3 protein is CASSYSLAGGDNEQFF. The CDR3 nucleotides are TGTGCCAGCAGTTACTCGTTAGCGGGGGGGGACAATGAGCAGTTCTTC.

The gene calls are TRBV5-4 and TRBJ2-7; 16 bases match TRBD2. Germline-derived CDR1 and CDR2 are SGHNT and YYREEE (reference sequence). J gave up 6 bases and V 3 bases, and 3 bases lay outside the gene matches. The CDR3 extends over 15 amino acids. The CDR3 spells CASSSGTSGRGEQYF. Written as DNA, the CDR3 is TGTGCCAGCAGCTCCGGGACTAGCGGGAGGGGCGAGCAGTACTTC.

Many counts were recorded for this clonotype. The rearrangement uses TRBV11-2 and TRBJ2-3, with D perhaps TRBD1 or TRBD2 (5 bases each). The length of the CDR3 is 12 residues. V gave up 4 bases and J gave up 9 bases, with 11 bases separating them. Per the germline V gene, CDR1 is SGHAT and CDR2 is FQNNGV. CDR3 DNA sequence: TGTGCCAGCAGCTCGAGACAGCGGACGCAGTATTTT. Its translation: CASSSRQRTQYF.

The table lists this clonotype with a few counts. J is TRBJ2-7 and V is TRBV5-1; tentatively, D is TRBD1 or TRBD2 (5 bases each). In germline, CDR1 is SGHRS, CDR2 YFSETQ. Trimming shortened V by 4 bases and J by 0 bases, and 14 bases separated the two germline ends. CDR3 length equals 15 residues. CDR3 in DNA: TGCGCCAGCAGCCCGGGACCTCCGCCCTCCTACGAGCAGTACTTC. Translated, it gives CASSPGPPPSYEQYF.

In its sample, this clonotype was seen a few times. V gene TRBV20-1 combines with J gene TRBJ2-1; 12 nucleotides match TRBD1. The CDR3 is 19 residues long. J was trimmed by 0 bases and V by 2 bases; bases with no gene match: 11. The V gene's germline CDR1 is DFQATT and CDR2 SNEGSKA (reference sequence). This chain's CDR3 is CSARYPGQGALSSYNEQFF. In DNA, the CDR3 is TGCAGTGCTAGATATCCGGGACAGGGGGCCCTGAGCTCCTACAATGAGCAGTTCTTC.

This clonotype was seen only a few times. This chain uses TRBV5-1 with TRBJ1-1; 7 nucleotides match TRBD1. V trimming: 2 bases; J trimming: 1 base; junction bases outside the gene matches: 8. The CDR3 has 16 amino acids. CDR1 SGHRS and CDR2 YFSETQ come from the germline V gene. The CDR3 DNA reads TGCGCCAGCAGCTTAACCCCCGGGACAGCGAACACTGAAGCTTTCTTT. This codes for CASSLTPGTANTEAFF.

V usage is TRBV28 and J usage is TRBJ2-3, with a possible D match to TRBD2 (7 bases). The CDR3 runs to 13 residues. Trimming cost V 8 bases and J 6 bases, with 15 bases left between them. Looked up from germline, CDR1 is MDHEN and CDR2 is SYDVKM. The DNA of the CDR3 is TGTGCCAGCGTTGGGGGGGCAGGGGATACGCAGTATTTT. It yields the protein CASVGGAGDTQYF.

This chain joins TRBV24-1 and TRBJ2-3; 10 bases are shared with TRBD2. The V and J ends lost 1 base and 0 bases, in that order; junction bases with no gene match: 9. This CDR3 has 19 amino acids. Germline V CDR1 and CDR2: KGHDR, SFDVKD. The CDR3 DNA reads TGTGCCACCAGTGATTTTCGGGAGGGACTAGCGCTTAGCACAGATACGCAGTATTTT. It specifies CATSDFREGLALSTDTQYF.

The V and J genes are TRBV10-3 and TRBJ2-5; D is uncertain. The CDR3 extends over 16 amino acids. Germline V gene sequence: CDR1 ENHRY, CDR2 SYGVKD. The V and J ends lost 0 bases and 5 bases respectively, with 16 bases between them. Written as DNA, the CDR3 is TGTGCCATCAGTGAGTCGGTGGGCTCGCTGGGTGAGACCCAGTACTTC. Its translation: CAISESVGSLGETQYF.

This clonotype came up a few times. This chain joins TRBV4-3 and TRBJ2-1; TRBD2 agrees at 10 bases. The length of the CDR3 is 16 residues. The trim removed 0 bases at V and 6 bases at J, leaving 5 bases unmatched. Per the germline V gene, CDR1 is LGHNA and CDR2 is YSLEER. The CDR3 region is CASSQEASGRGNEQFF. DNA for the CDR3: TGCGCCAGCAGCCAAGAAGCGAGCGGGAGGGGCAATGAGCAGTTCTTC.

There are many counts of this clonotype. The CDR3 DNA sequence: TGCGCCAGCAGCCATACTACCCTCCTCACAGATACGCAGTATTTT. Protein: CASSHTTLLTDTQYF. The J gene is TRBJ2-3, the V gene TRBV4-1; the D is unclear. V was trimmed by 3 bases and J by 2 bases, leaving 12 bases between them. Per germline, CDR1 MGHRA and CDR2 YSYEKL. This CDR3 has 15 amino acids.

The chain joins TRBV5-1 to TRBJ1-2, with a weak D call TRBD1 (5 bases). The CDR3 length is 14 residues. Trimming shortened V by 4 bases and J by 4 bases, and 14 bases separated the two germline ends. Germline CDR1 reads SGHRS; CDR2 reads YFSETQ. The CDR3 loop is CASSPDGHSYGYTF. For the CDR3, the DNA is TGCGCCAGCAGCCCCGATGGACACTCCTATGGCTACACCTTC.

The chain combines TRBV7-3 with TRBJ2-3, with a tentative D call TRBD1 (6 bases). V dropped 5 bases and J dropped 6 bases, with 15 bases sitting between them. Germline CDR1 SGHTA, CDR2 FQGTGA. The CDR3 loop spans 14 amino acids. As DNA, the CDR3 is TGTGCCAGCAGCCATACAGGGAGCGCCGATACGCAGTATTTT. Its protein product is CASSHTGSADTQYF.

This clonotype was picked up a small number of times. The rearrangement uses TRBV29-1 and TRBJ2-7; D might be TRBD2 (6 bases). The CDR3 runs to 14 residues. Per germline, CDR1 SQVTM and CDR2 ANQGSEA. Between the trimmed V and J ends, which lost 7 bases and 3 bases, there was a span of 19 bases. This chain's CDR3 is CSGCPGVSVYEQYF. The CDR3, as DNA: TGCAGCGGCTGTCCGGGGGTCTCCGTCTACGAGCAGTACTTC.

This clonotype was detected a few times. The chain joins TRBV25-1 to TRBJ2-5, with 7 bases fitting TRBD2. Germline assignment: CDR1 MGHDK and CDR2 SYGVNS. There are 17 residues in the CDR3. With V trimmed by 3 bases and J by 5 bases, 15 bases remained unmatched. CDR3 nucleotides: TGTGCCAGCAGTGACAAGGGTGGGAGGGCTGGACTGGAGACCCAGTACTTC. Its translation is CASSDKGGRAGLETQYF.

This rearrangement joins TRBV4-3 to TRBJ2-1; 14 positions agree with TRBD2. There are 19 residues in the CDR3. The V segment lost 0 bases and the J segment 2 bases; nucleotides outside the gene matches: 6. Germline lookup yields CDR1 LGHNA and CDR2 YSLEER. CDR3 in DNA: TGCGCCAGCAGCCAAGATAGGACTAGCGGGAGGAACCCCTACAATGAGCAGTTCTTC. Encoded protein: CASSQDRTSGRNPYNEQFF.

This clonotype was picked up a small number of times. The J gene is TRBJ2-7, the V gene TRBV4-1; D is perhaps TRBD1 or TRBD2 (5 bases each). Germline CDR1 and CDR2: MGHRA and YSYEKL. The CDR3 runs 14 residues. With 1 base removed from V and 4 bases from J, the gap between germline ends came to 11 bases. Here the CDR3 DNA reads TGCGCCAGCAGCCAAGGTTCAGGGACGTACGAGCAGTACTTC. Protein sequence: CASSQGSGTYEQYF.